The 27 T cell receptor beta chains reported below all come from one sample, sequenced in a study of blood T cell repertoires in COVID-19. Clones were sequenced by immunoSEQ multiplex PCR, and TCRdb holds only the in-frame ones, with some missing. The sample lists roughly 330,000 clones, 83% occurring once. Sequencing input: peripheral blood. The receptors come from a woman in her 50s with acute or convalescent COVID-19.

V is TRBV5-1 and J is TRBJ1-1; 8 bases map to TRBD1. This CDR3 comprises 14 residues. From germline, CDR1 is SGHRS and CDR2 YFSETQ. V lost 5 bases and J lost 1; bases outside the gene matches: 4. CDR3 nucleotides: TGCGCCAGCAGGCAGGACAGGGAGAACACTGAAGCTTTCTTT. This encodes CASRQDRENTEAFF.

The chain carries TRBV9 and TRBJ1-4; TRBD1 is a possible D gene (5 bases). V lost 6 bases and J 5 bases, leaving 17 bases between the germline ends. The CDR3 contains 15 residues. Germline assignment: CDR1 SGDLS and CDR2 YYNGEE. The CDR3 loop reads CASTENGGFNEKLFF. In DNA form, the CDR3 reads TGTGCCAGCACTGAAAATGGGGGGTTCAATGAAAAACTGTTTTTT.

This chain uses TRBV6-5 with TRBJ2-5; D gene ambiguous. CDR1 and CDR2 (germline): MNHEY, SVGAGI. The CDR3 is 11 residues long. The V end lost 5 bases, the J end lost 5 bases, and 6 bases lay between the germline ends. DNA of the CDR3: TGTGCCAGCAGTATTCGTGAGACCCAGTACTTC. The encoded protein is CASSIRETQYF.

This chain joins TRBV9 and TRBJ1-3; 7 positions match TRBD1. The CDR3 runs 16 residues. Trimming removed 3 bases from V and 2 bases from J; junction bases left unmatched: 8. Germline lookup yields CDR1 SGDLS and CDR2 YYNGEE. The CDR3 loop is CASSGLGQSPGNTIYF. Written as DNA, the CDR3 is TGTGCCAGCAGCGGCCTGGGACAGTCCCCTGGAAACACCATATATTTT.

The genes are TRBV6-5 and TRBJ1-2, with 7 bases aligning to TRBD1. The CDR3 has 13 amino acids. The germline V gene encodes CDR1 MNHEY and CDR2 SVGAGI. Trimming cost V 7 bases and J 4 bases; bases outside gene matches: 6. CDR3 DNA sequence: TGTGCCAGCACCAGGGACAGTTTCTATGGCTACACCTTC. It is translated as CASTRDSFYGYTF.

The V and J genes are TRBV25-1 and TRBJ1-4, with D perhaps matching TRBD1 (6 bases). Trimming left V 8 bases short and J 2 bases short, with 15 bases between. The CDR3 has 15 residues. The germline V gene encodes CDR1 MGHDK and CDR2 SYGVNS. Here the CDR3 reads CASRPYGGTNEKLFF. The CDR3 DNA reads as TGTGCCAGCCGACCTTATGGGGGCACTAATGAAAAACTGTTTTTT.

The gene calls are TRBV7-2 and TRBJ1-5, with D possibly being TRBD1 (5 bases). The CDR3 has 14 amino acids. With 4 bases removed from V and 5 bases from J, the gap between germline ends came to 12 bases. The germline V gene encodes CDR1 SGHTA and CDR2 FQGNSA. CDR3 region: CASSYDREDQPQHF. Written as DNA, the CDR3 is TGTGCCAGCAGCTATGACAGAGAGGATCAGCCCCAGCATTTT.

This clone is a singleton in its sample. V gene TRBV7-9 combines with J gene TRBJ2-2; D uncertain. Germline V gene lookup returns CDR1 SEHNR and CDR2 FQNEAQ (reference sequence). The ends were cut back, 0 bases at V and 4 bases at J, with 12 bases in the middle. The CDR3 consists of 16 residues. CDR3 sequence (DNA): TGTGCCAGCAGCTTAGCCTACGGGTCGGGCACCGGGGAGCTGTTTTTT. Its protein product is CASSLAYGSGTGELFF.

Details on this clone: The same CDR3 arises from other DNA sequences in this sample as well. The chain combines TRBV5-1 with TRBJ1-1; TRBD1 matches at 12 bases. The CDR3 extends over 14 amino acids. Germline CDR1 reads SGHRS; CDR2 reads YFSETQ. V gave up 3 bases and J gave up 4 bases; unmatched junction bases: 1. The CDR3 spells CASSSGQGATEAFF. Here the CDR3 DNA reads TGCGCCAGCAGCTCGGGACAGGGGGCCACTGAAGCTTTCTTT.

J is TRBJ1-2 and V is TRBV2; TRBD1 matches at 8 bases. V lost 6 bases and J lost 4; bases outside the gene matches: 4. Per germline, CDR1 SNHLY and CDR2 FYNNEI. There are 13 residues in the CDR3. The CDR3 DNA reads TGTGCCAGCAGGTTGACAGGGGCCTATGGCTACACCTTC. It yields the protein CASRLTGAYGYTF. The full variable domain, rest sourced from reference TRBV2 and TRBJ1-2, is EPEVTQTPSHQVTQMGQEVILRCVPISNHLYFYWYRQILGQKVEFLVSFYNNEISEKSEIFDDQFSVERPDGSNFTLKIRSTKLEDSAMYFCASRLTGAYGYTFGSGTRLTVV.

The chain combines TRBV30 with TRBJ1-4; 7 nucleotides line up with TRBD1. Germline loops: CDR1 GTSNPN, CDR2 SVGIG (reference sequence). The ends lost 6 bases at V and 8 bases at J; junction bases unmatched: 15. The CDR3 sequence is 15 residues long. The CDR3 is CACPFIQGIGEKLFF. The DNA of the CDR3 is TGTGCCTGCCCTTTCATACAGGGGATAGGGGAAAAACTGTTTTTT.

J is TRBJ2-7 and V is TRBV5-5; possibly TRBD1 for D (6 bases). The V end was cut by 1 base, the J end by 3 bases, with 17 bases between. The CDR3 contains 16 residues. Per germline, CDR1 SGHKS and CDR2 YYEKEE (reference sequence). The CDR3 sequence is CASSLSFRGGHYEQYF. The CDR3 DNA reads as TGTGCCAGCAGCTTGAGTTTCAGGGGCGGGCACTACGAGCAGTACTTC.

The V call is TRBV5-1, the J call TRBJ2-2; 11 positions match TRBD2. The V and J ends lost 0 bases and 6 bases, in that order; junction bases with no gene match: 4. Germline loops: CDR1 SGHRS, CDR2 YFSETQ. This CDR3 comprises 16 residues. CDR3 bases: TGCGCCAGCAGCTTGGAGACTAGCGGGGTAGCCGGGGAGCTGTTTTTT. The encoded protein is CASSLETSGVAGELFF.

This rearrangement joins TRBV9 to TRBJ2-1, with unresolved D. This CDR3 has 17 amino acids. Trimming took 0 bases from V and 1 from J, leaving 14 bases between them. The germline gives CDR1 SGDLS, CDR2 YYNGEE. For the CDR3, the DNA is TGTGCCAGCAGCGTAGCTCTACCATCTACTTCCTACAATGAGCAGTTCTTC. Encoded protein: CASSVALPSTSYNEQFF.

CDR3 sequence: CASRRETQYF. For the CDR3, the DNA is TGTGCCAGCAGGAGAGAGACCCAGTACTTC. J is TRBJ2-5 and V is TRBV12-3 or TRBV12-4; D unclear. Trimming left V 6 bases short and J 4 bases short, with 3 bases between. The CDR3 runs 10 residues.

The chain links TRBV30 to TRBJ1-5, with TRBD1 matching 11 bases. Per the germline V gene, CDR1 is GTSNPN and CDR2 is SVGIG (reference sequence). V lost 3 bases to trimming and J lost 9 bases; unmatched junction nucleotides: 4. The length of the CDR3 is 13 residues. CDR3 nucleotides: TGTGCCTGGAGGGACAGGGGGCGAAGGCCCCAGCATTTT. This encodes CAWRDRGRRPQHF. Full variable domain (rest looked up from reference TRBV30 and TRBJ1-5): SQTIHQWPATLVQPVGSPLSLECTVEGTSNPNLYWYRQAAGRGLQLLFYSVGIGQISSEVPQNLSASRPQDRQFILSSKKLLLSDSGFYLCAWRDRGRRPQHFGDGTRLSIL.

This sequence joins TRBV4-1 and TRBJ2-5; 7 nucleotides agree with TRBD1. The junction had 2 bases not matched to a gene; V was cut back by 0 bases and J by 1 base. This CDR3 is built from 15 residues. Germline CDR1 reads MGHRA; CDR2 reads YSYEKL. The CDR3 sequence is CASSQEDRLQETQYF. The CDR3 DNA reads as TGCGCCAGCAGCCAAGAGGACAGGCTCCAAGAGACCCAGTACTTC.

The chain couples TRBV6-5 to TRBJ1-2; maybe TRBD1 (5 bases). V lost 8 bases, J lost 6 bases, and 13 bases lay in between. The CDR3 runs to 12 residues. Germline CDR1 is MNHEY and CDR2 is SVGAGI. The DNA of the CDR3 is TGTGCCAGCGGCGGAGGGGTGAATGGCTACACCTTC. Protein: CASGGGVNGYTF.

This chain links TRBV7-2 with TRBJ1-1; TRBD1 is a possible D gene (5 bases). Germline V gene data show CDR1 as SGHTA and CDR2 as FQGNSA. This CDR3 contains 14 residues. V lost 5 bases and J lost 3, with 13 bases in between. The CDR3 sequence is CASSLQGTYTEAFF. DNA of the CDR3: TGTGCCAGCAGCCTTCAAGGGACTTACACTGAAGCTTTCTTT.

This chain links TRBV6-6 with TRBJ1-1; no clear D. CDR3 length: 14 residues. V was shortened by 8 bases and J by 0 bases, with 13 bases between the two germline ends. Looked up from germline, CDR1 is MNHNY and CDR2 is SVGAGI (reference sequence). The CDR3 reads CASGSRRVNTEAFF. CDR3 DNA sequence: TGTGCCAGCGGCAGTCGGAGGGTGAACACTGAAGCTTTCTTT.

This chain joins TRBV5-1 and TRBJ2-7; 14 nucleotides align to TRBD2. Trimming cost V 5 bases and J 5 bases; bases outside gene matches: 3. Germline V gene sequence: CDR1 SGHRS, CDR2 YFSETQ. The CDR3 runs 14 residues. CDR3 nucleotides: TGCGCCAGCAGGACTAGCGGGGGGGTAGACGAGCAGTACTTC. Protein sequence: CASRTSGGVDEQYF.

V usage is TRBV2 and J usage is TRBJ1-2, with D maybe TRBD1 (6 bases). This CDR3 has 12 residues. Deletions cut 4 bases from V and 8 bases from J, with 11 bases between. Looked up from germline, CDR1 is SNHLY and CDR2 is FYNNEI. CDR3 sequence: CASSAGAQGYTF. CDR3 DNA: TGTGCCAGCAGTGCAGGGGCGCAAGGCTACACCTTC.

The table lists this clone with a few counts. V gene TRBV12-3 or TRBV12-4 combines with J gene TRBJ2-3; the match to TRBD1 covers 7 bases. This CDR3 contains 13 residues. V shed 6 bases, J shed 7 bases, and the junction held 7 bases outside the gene matches. DNA for the CDR3: TGTGCCAGCAGGAACACAGGGGTAAATACGCAGTATTTT. This translates into CASRNTGVNTQYF.

The chain carries TRBV5-1 and TRBJ2-5; D is possibly TRBD2 (6 bases). The ends were cut back, 0 bases at V and 7 bases at J, with 16 bases in the middle. Germline-derived CDR1 and CDR2 are SGHRS and YFSETQ. The CDR3 has 15 residues. The CDR3 region is CASSLAPGLEGTQYF. The CDR3 nucleotides are TGCGCCAGCAGCTTGGCCCCAGGGTTGGAGGGGACCCAGTACTTC.

V gene TRBV21-1 combines with J gene TRBJ2-1; the DNA was not compared with TRBD2, the D call given in the table. TRBV21-1 is deemed a pseudogene. The length of the CDR3 is 16 residues. The CDR3 reads CASQFSGRAVYNEQFF. The CDR3 nucleotides are TGTGCCAGCCAGTTTAGCGGGAGGGCCGTATACAATGAGCAGTTCTTC.

The chain carries TRBV19 and TRBJ2-1, with D possibly TRBD2 on 6 matching bases. Trimming left V 5 bases short and J 9 bases short, with 17 bases between. The CDR3 extends over 14 amino acids. Germline values: CDR1 LNHDA, CDR2 SQIVND (reference sequence). The chain's CDR3 is CASSFGLARSEQFF. Here the CDR3 DNA reads TGTGCCAGTAGTTTTGGGCTAGCGCGGAGTGAGCAGTTCTTC. Complete variable domain (other parts from reference TRBV19 and TRBJ2-1): DGGITQSPKYLFRKEGQNVTLSCEQNLNHDAMYWYRQDPGQGLRLIYYSQIVNDFQKGDIAEGYSVSREKKESFPLTVTSAQKNPTAFYLCASSFGLARSEQFFGPGTRLTVL.

This sequence joins TRBV18 and TRBJ2-7; weak D call: TRBD2 (6 bases). Trimming removed 2 bases at V and 6 bases at J, with 14 bases between. CDR3 size: 14 residues. Germline loops: CDR1 KGHSH, CDR2 LQKENI. The CDR3: CASSPSRGDSEQYV. The CDR3 bases are TGTGCCAGCTCACCATCGCGCGGGGACTCCGAGCAGTACGTC.